The TCR beta chain under discussion was sequenced for a study of post-analysis software for immune sequencing data. Study-wide results and limits: When patients were compared with controls, 5 or 6 TRBV segments were more frequent, TRBV5-6, TRBV5-1 and TRBV20-1 among them.

The CDR3 covers 17 residues. Deletions cut 0 bases from V and 0 bases from J, with 13 bases between. From germline, CDR1 is SGHRS and CDR2 YFSETQ. cDNA libraries for TCR beta contained unique molecular identifiers. A single record per CDR3 protein comes from TCRdb applying MiXCR to the PCR reads. The sample has roughly 620,000 distinct CDR3 sequences, 44% seen once. In regard to this clonotype: Antigen specificity is unknown.

The chain recombines TRBV5-1 with TRBJ1-5; a possible D gene is TRBD1 (6 bases). Specimen: blood. The sequence derives from a girl aged 5-17 years with multiple sclerosis. The CDR3 loop is CASSLAPTGYSNQPQHF. The CDR3 region has the DNA TGCGCCAGCAGCTTGGCCCCGACAGGCTATAGCAATCAGCCCCAGCATTTT.